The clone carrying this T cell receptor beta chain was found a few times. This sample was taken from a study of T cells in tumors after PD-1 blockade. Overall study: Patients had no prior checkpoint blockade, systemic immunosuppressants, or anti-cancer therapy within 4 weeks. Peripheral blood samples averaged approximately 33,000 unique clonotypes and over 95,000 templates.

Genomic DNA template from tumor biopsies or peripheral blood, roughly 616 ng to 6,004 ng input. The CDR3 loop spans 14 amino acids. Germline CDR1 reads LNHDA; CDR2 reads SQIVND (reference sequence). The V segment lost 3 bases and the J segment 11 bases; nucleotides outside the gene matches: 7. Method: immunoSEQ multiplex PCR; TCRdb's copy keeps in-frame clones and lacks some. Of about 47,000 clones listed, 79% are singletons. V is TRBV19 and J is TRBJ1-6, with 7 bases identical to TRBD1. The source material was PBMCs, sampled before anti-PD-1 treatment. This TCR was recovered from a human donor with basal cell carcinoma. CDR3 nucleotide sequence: TGTGCCAGTAGTATGGGGGACAGAAGTACACCCCTCCACTTT. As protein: CASSMGDRSTPLHF. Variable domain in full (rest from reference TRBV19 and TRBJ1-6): DGGITQSPKYLFRKEGQNVTLSCEQNLNHDAMYWYRQDPGQGLRLIYYSQIVNDFQKGDIAEGYSVSREKKESFPLTVTSAQKNPTAFYLCASSMGDRSTPLHFGNGTRLTVT.